This T cell receptor (beta chain) was captured by sequencing in a study of a mutant IDH1 vaccine in newly diagnosed glioma (dated by TCRdb to about 2021). About the investigation overall: Eight vaccinations were administered to patients in weeks 1, 3, 5, 7, 11, 15, 19 and 23, corresponding to visits V03 through V10. Vaccination was initiated 4-6 weeks after radiotherapy alone, or concurrently with temozolomide cycles in the chemotherapy-containing groups. Of the roughly 30 treated patients, approximately 62% were male and approximately 38% were female, and the mean age was roughly 40 years. Before enrollment, patients had received standard therapy of radiotherapy alone, temozolomide alone, or radiochemotherapy with temozolomide; most received the combination. Peripheral blood was collected at six visits: V03 (baseline), V05, V07, V10, V12 and V13. For exploratory analyses, approximately 23 treated patients had longitudinal TCRB deep sequencing done wherever samples were available.

This sample's time point label indicates: week 23, last vaccination. Each vaccine dose was 300 ug of a 20-mer mutant IDH1 peptide in Montanide, given subcutaneously with topical imiquimod. All donors had newly diagnosed IDH1-mutant astrocytomas of WHO grade 3 or 4 that showed loss of nuclear ATRX. The samples were drawn from NOA16, a multicentre, single-arm, open-label phase I trial in Germany that tested a mutant IDH1 peptide vaccine in humans for the first time. Genomic DNA for TCRB sequencing was extracted from EDTA blood using the DNeasy Blood and Tissue Kit. V was cut back by 1 base and J by 4 bases, leaving a gap of 13 bases between them. For CDR1 and CDR2, the germline V gene lists WSHSY and SAAADI. Inclusive of the bounding cysteine and phenylalanine, the CDR3 is 15 residues long. Of the read, only the CDR3 DNA is kept; its 45 bases are in frame from base 1. Worth noting for this clone: Its specific antigen is unknown. Base qualities are not at hand, and no much larger clone is one base apart.

The library relied on the immunoSEQ multiplex PCR assay. Following the manufacturer's protocol, the hsTCRB Kit was used to amplify rearranged TCR beta chain sequences. TCRB libraries were sequenced on an Illumina MiSeq. As for how the authors treated the data: The proprietary platform of the kit vendor was used for demultiplexing, trimming and gene mapping. Drawn from immuneACCESS, this table holds only the in-frame rearrangements with V and J called that TCRdb kept. Clones are partly lost; checked studies trace under half to an unresolved V gene and leave the rest unexplained. That table is the source of V, J and clone size, and D and trimming were worked out from the DNA. The sample contains approximately 60,000 clones, around 80% of them found a single time. Approximately 7.6% of the sample is taken by the ten largest. General conclusions and limits of the study: No apparent relationship was observed between pseudoprogression and alterations in the top peripheral T cell clonotypes detected by TCRB sequencing. It was noted by the authors that analyses of patient blood samples could not be reproduced owing to sample limitations. Availability determined which PBMC samples were chosen for TCRB deep sequencing. Across multiple MHC alleles, vaccine-induced immune responses were seen in nearly 95% of patients.

The sequencing here drew on PBMCs, taken from a glioma patient whose treatment included an IDH1 peptide vaccine. The TCR was taken from a woman aged 35 to 49 with glioma. Some clones in this sample may be carry-over from other donors' samples. Recombination connected TRBV10-2 to TRBJ2-5; TRBD2 might be the D gene, on 6 matching bases. The DNA reads as follows: TGCGCCAGCAGTGAGTGGGGCGGGGCAGGAGAGACCCAGTACTTC. It is translated as CASSEWGGAGETQYF.